This T cell receptor (beta chain) was recovered during a study of OX40 agonist ivuxolimab in advanced cancers. Study as a whole: Patients were dosed with the agonistic anti-OX40 (CD134) antibody ivuxolimab. Across the patients, intravenous ivuxolimab was delivered every 2 weeks at 0.01 to 10 mg/kg. Findings and caveats of the study: On average, CD8+ T cells had more expanded clones than CD4+.

Note on this clone: Its antigen is still unknown.

The length of the CDR3 is 15 residues. V lost 3 bases and J lost 7; bases outside the gene matches: 8. Germline V gene sequence: CDR1 SGHRS, CDR2 YFSETQ. Assay: immunoSEQ multiplex PCR; the TCRdb copy retains only in-frame clones and omits some. The table has some 44,000 clones, around 87% seen once. This sequence joins TRBV5-1 and TRBJ2-7; TRBD2 matches at 12 bases. The sample in question was CD4+ or CD8+ T cells sorted from blood, obtained in a trial of the OX40 agonist ivuxolimab. This TCR was sampled from an adult with an advanced solid tumor such as melanoma, head and neck, liver or kidney cancer. CDR3 sequence (DNA): TGCGCCAGCAGCTCGCTAGCGGGAGGGGCGGGGGAGCAGTACTTC. Translated, it gives CASSSLAGGAGEQYF.